Below, 22 T cell receptor beta chains from the same sample are listed, as sequenced in a study of T cell changes during pregnancy in multiple sclerosis (dated by TCRdb to the late 2010s). The library was prepared using the immunoSEQ multiplex PCR assay. TCRdb provides this immuneACCESS table in a form limited to in-frame rearrangements. Some clones are lacking; in checked studies, under half of them reflect an unresolved V gene, and why the rest are absent is not known. The sample records more than 9,000 clones, roughly 90% of which are singletons. 5.1% of the sample is taken by the ten largest. The sequencing used CD8+ T cells from peripheral blood mononuclear cells, collected in the first trimester of pregnancy. These receptors were taken from a female donor in good health, enrolled as a control in a pregnancy study.

This chain joins TRBV5-5 and TRBJ2-7; D possibly corresponds to TRBD1 (5 bases). The CDR3 has 15 amino acids. Germline assignment: CDR1 SGHKS and CDR2 YYEKEE (reference sequence). V lost 0 bases and J 1 base, leaving 11 bases between the germline ends. CDR3 nucleotide sequence: TGTGCCAGCAGCTTGGAGGGGCAAAAATCCTACGAGCAGTACTTC. This sequence encodes CASSLEGQKSYEQYF.

This chain uses TRBV19 with TRBJ1-1, with D unresolved. This CDR3 is built from 15 residues. Germline V gene sequence: CDR1 LNHDA, CDR2 SQIVND (reference sequence). V lost 6 bases and J 0 bases, leaving 14 bases between the germline ends. CDR3 sequence (DNA): TGTGCCAGTAGCCCCACGGTGCCTTTGAACACTGAAGCTTTCTTT. It codes for CASSPTVPLNTEAFF.

This clone appeared a single time. This chain links TRBV9 with TRBJ2-2; 9 nucleotides agree with TRBD2. This CDR3 contains 15 residues. The V and J ends lost 2 bases and 5 bases, in that order; junction bases with no gene match: 4. CDR1 and CDR2 from the germline V gene are SGDLS and YYNGEE. The CDR3 loop is CASSVGSGGTGELFF. Here the CDR3 DNA reads TGTGCCAGCAGCGTCGGCAGCGGGGGGACCGGGGAGCTGTTTTTT. The full variable domain, completed using reference TRBV9 and TRBJ2-2, is DSGVTQTPKHLITATGQRVTLRCSPRSGDLSVYWYQQSLDQGLQFLIQYYNGEERAKGNILERFSAQQFPDLHSELNLSSLELGDSALYFCASSVGSGGTGELFFGEGSRLTVL.

This clone was counted once. V and J are TRBV13 and TRBJ1-4; TRBD1 agrees at 8 bases. V was clipped by 4 bases and J by 7 bases; unmatched bases: 8. CDR3 size: 15 residues. Germline V gene data show CDR1 as PRHDT and CDR2 as FYEKMQ (reference sequence). The CDR3, as DNA: TGTGCCAGCAGCTCCGGGACAGGTTTTCGTGAAAAACTGTTTTTT. Amino acid sequence: CASSSGTGFREKLFF.

The chain has TRBV6-5 and TRBJ1-1, with 7 bases fitting TRBD1. The CDR3 extends over 14 amino acids. Germline V gives CDR1 MNHEY, CDR2 SVGAGI. Trimming removed 7 bases from V and 5 bases from J; junction bases left unmatched: 10. CDR3 protein: CASTYWQGETEAFF. The CDR3 DNA reads as TGTGCCAGCACCTACTGGCAGGGGGAAACTGAAGCTTTCTTT.

This CDR3 is CASSQVLRRGGSTEAFF. CDR3 bases: TGCGCCAGCAGCCAAGTCCTCAGGAGGGGAGGATCCACTGAAGCTTTCTTT. This chain uses TRBV4-3 with TRBJ1-1; TRBD1 might be the D (5 bases). CDR3 length: 17 amino acids. Trimming cost V 1 base and J 4 bases, with 19 bases left between them. Germline values: CDR1 LGHNA, CDR2 YSLEER.

This clone has just a few counts. The chain links TRBV12-5 to TRBJ1-5, with a possible D match to TRBD1 (5 bases). V was trimmed by 3 bases and J by 2 bases, leaving 8 bases between them. Germline lookup yields CDR1 LGHNT and CDR2 FRNRAP. The CDR3 length is 14 residues. The DNA of the CDR3 is TGTGCTAGTGGTTTTTCGGGGGGCAATCAGCCCCAGCATTTT. This gives the protein CASGFSGGNQPQHF. Combining the CDR3 with reference TRBV12-5 and TRBJ1-5 gives the whole variable domain DARVTQTPRHKVTEMGQEVTMRCQPILGHNTVFWYRQTMMQGLELLAYFRNRAPLDDSGMPKDRFSAEMPDATLATLKIQPSEPRDSAVYFCASGFSGGNQPQHFGDGTRLSIL.

The chain carries TRBV9 and TRBJ2-3; D is unresolved. Germline lookup yields CDR1 SGDLS and CDR2 YYNGEE. V lost 0 bases and J 4 bases, leaving 12 bases between the germline ends. The CDR3 loop spans 15 amino acids. The CDR3: CASSVVGVAADTQYF. In DNA form, the CDR3 reads TGTGCCAGCAGCGTAGTAGGAGTAGCTGCAGATACGCAGTATTTT.

The CDR3 here is CASSVGSGSGYTF. The DNA for the CDR3 is TGTGCCAGCAGCGTGGGGTCAGGGTCTGGCTACACCTTC. V gene TRBV5-6 combines with J gene TRBJ1-2, with D perhaps matching TRBD1 (5 bases). The CDR3 has 13 amino acids. Germline lookup yields CDR1 SGHDT and CDR2 YYEEEE. V was pared by 4 bases and J by 7 bases, with 14 bases between.

The chain has TRBV7-2 and TRBJ2-3, with D unresolved. CDR1 is SGHTA and CDR2 is FQGNSA in the germline V gene. This CDR3 has 12 amino acids. The ends were cut back, 5 bases at V and 6 bases at J, with 9 bases in the middle. The CDR3 nucleotides read TGTGCCAGCAGCCCCCGTTTGGATACGCAGTATTTT. Protein sequence: CASSPRLDTQYF.

The chain couples TRBV19 to TRBJ1-3, with 12 bases matching TRBD1. V lost 8 bases to trimming and J lost 1 base; unmatched junction nucleotides: 9. CDR1 LNHDA and CDR2 SQIVND come from the germline V gene (reference sequence). The CDR3 runs 17 residues. The CDR3, as DNA: TGTGCCAGTTACACTCCGGGACAGGGGGCATCTGGAAACACCATATATTTT. Translated, it gives CASYTPGQGASGNTIYF.

The chain couples TRBV9 to TRBJ1-5; 7 bases align to TRBD1. With 3 bases clipped from V and 0 bases from J, the junction kept 3 bases outside the gene matches. Germline V CDR1 and CDR2: SGDLS, YYNGEE. The CDR3 sequence is 15 residues long. CDR3 in amino acids: CASSAGDSSNQPQHF. CDR3 DNA: TGTGCCAGCAGCGCCGGGGACAGTAGCAATCAGCCCCAGCATTTT.

This clone was seen a single time. In nucleotides, the CDR3 is TGCGCCAGCAGCCAAGACCAGGAAGGAAAACTGTTTTTT. Amino acids: CASSQDQEGKLFF. This chain links TRBV4-3 with TRBJ1-4; D uncertain. In germline, CDR1 is LGHNA, CDR2 YSLEER. The CDR3 consists of 13 residues. V lost 0 bases to trimming and J lost 10 bases, with 9 bases between them.

This rearrangement joins TRBV27 to TRBJ2-7; D not certain. The CDR3 extends over 15 amino acids. Looked up from germline, CDR1 is MNHEY and CDR2 is SMNVEV (reference sequence). Trimming took 5 bases from V and 6 from J, leaving 20 bases between them. The CDR3 region has the DNA TGTGCCAGCAGTCCACTCTCCCCGGGTCTCTCCGAGCAGTACTTC. Its protein product is CASSPLSPGLSEQYF.

The chain recombines TRBV6-1 with TRBJ2-2; 9 bases are a match to TRBD1. The CDR3 is made up of 13 amino acids. The V gene's germline CDR1 is MNHNS and CDR2 SASEGT. J gave up 6 bases and V 4 bases, and 0 bases lay outside the gene matches. The CDR3 sequence: CASSGTGAGELFF. The CDR3 region has the DNA TGTGCCAGCAGTGGGACAGGGGCCGGGGAGCTGTTTTTT.

This chain joins TRBV7-9 and TRBJ2-7; a possible D gene is TRBD2 (6 bases). This CDR3 is 12 amino acids long. The germline V and J ends were trimmed by 8 bases and 4 bases, with 12 bases remaining between them. In germline, CDR1 is SEHNR, CDR2 FQNEAQ (reference sequence). The CDR3 nucleotides read TGTGCCAGCGGAGGGCCCAATTACGAGCAGTACTTC. This gives the protein CASGGPNYEQYF.

The J gene is TRBJ1-2, the V gene TRBV4-3; D possibly corresponds to TRBD1 (5 bases). V shed 0 bases and J shed 4 bases, with 12 bases lying between them. CDR3 size: 15 residues. The germline V gene encodes CDR1 LGHNA and CDR2 YSLEER. CDR3 bases: TGCGCCAGCAGCCAAGATAGGGGCAACACCTATGGCTACACCTTC. Its protein product is CASSQDRGNTYGYTF.

By share, this clone ranks as medium-sized. This chain links TRBV29-1 with TRBJ2-1; 10 bases line up with TRBD2. CDR3 size: 17 residues. After removal of 6 bases from V and 0 bases from J, the junction contained 11 bases not matched to a gene. Germline values: CDR1 SQVTM, CDR2 ANQGSEA. CDR3 region: CSVTGASGGYSYNEQFF. CDR3 DNA: TGCAGCGTGACGGGGGCTAGCGGGGGTTACTCCTACAATGAGCAGTTCTTC.

CDR3 bases: TGTGCCAGCAGTTATGGGGGGTTGGGTGAAAAACTGTTTTTT. Its protein is CASSYGGLGEKLFF. The chain has TRBV27 and TRBJ1-4; the D gene is possibly TRBD1 (5 bases). CDR1 MNHEY and CDR2 SMNVEV come from the germline V gene (reference sequence). The CDR3 runs 14 residues. Deletions cut 4 bases from V and 7 bases from J, with 13 bases between.

CDR3 loop: CAIKDGTGQPQHF. The CDR3 DNA sequence: TGTGCCATCAAAGACGGAACGGGGCAGCCCCAGCATTTT. This chain joins TRBV10-3 and TRBJ1-5; D ambiguous. The CDR3 sequence is 13 residues long. In germline, CDR1 is ENHRY, CDR2 SYGVKD. Trimming shortened V by 7 bases and J by 7 bases, and 14 bases separated the two germline ends.

V usage is TRBV19 and J usage is TRBJ1-2, with D perhaps TRBD1 (6 bases). Germline loops: CDR1 LNHDA, CDR2 SQIVND (reference sequence). The CDR3 sequence is 14 residues long. Trimming took 3 bases from V and 1 from J, leaving 9 bases between them. As DNA, the CDR3 is TGTGCCAGTAGTATGGACAGTGATAACTATGGCTACACCTTC. It is translated as CASSMDSDNYGYTF.

V and J are TRBV19 and TRBJ2-6; a possible D gene is TRBD1 (5 bases). This CDR3 region has 14 residues. V was cut by 4 bases and J by 2 bases, with 6 bases left in between. In germline, CDR1 is LNHDA, CDR2 SQIVND (reference sequence). CDR3 DNA: TGTGCCAGTAGTACAGGGACTGGGGCCAACGTCCTGACTTTC. Translated: CASSTGTGANVLTF.